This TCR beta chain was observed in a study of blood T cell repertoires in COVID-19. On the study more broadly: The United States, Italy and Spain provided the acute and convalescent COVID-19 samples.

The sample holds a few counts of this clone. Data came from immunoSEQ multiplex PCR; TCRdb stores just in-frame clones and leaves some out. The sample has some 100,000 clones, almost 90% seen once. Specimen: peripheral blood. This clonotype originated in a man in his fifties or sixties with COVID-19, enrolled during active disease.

CDR3 DNA: TGTGCCAGCAGCTTGGGAGGGACAGGGTATGGCTACACCTTC. It is translated as CASSLGGTGYGYTF. The rearrangement links TRBV5-6 to TRBJ1-2, with 9 bases identical to TRBD1. The CDR3 totals 14 residues. Germline V lookup: CDR1 SGHDT, CDR2 YYEEEE. Unmatched junction bases numbered 2, after V lost 0 bases and J lost 5 bases.